The 21 T cell receptor beta chains in this list originate from one sample, sequenced in a study of blood T cell repertoires in COVID-19. Repertoires were generated with immunoSEQ multiplex PCR, while TCRdb's copy carries only in-frame clones and drops some. The repertoire consists of about 120,000 clones, with around nine tenths occurring once and the leading ten covering about 3.5%. Sequenced input: peripheral blood. These receptors were taken from a woman between 45 and 60 years old with acute or convalescent COVID-19.

V gene TRBV28 combines with J gene TRBJ2-2; no clear D gene. The CDR3 covers 14 residues. Deletions cut 5 bases from V and 1 base from J, with 8 bases between. Germline CDR1 and CDR2: MDHEN and SYDVKM. CDR3 residues: CASSQRRNTGELFF. The CDR3 bases are TGTGCCAGCAGTCAGCGCCGGAACACCGGGGAGCTGTTTTTT.

The rearrangement uses TRBV11-1 and TRBJ2-5; TRBD2 aligns across 8 bases. V shed 3 bases, J shed 2 bases, and the junction held 5 bases outside the gene matches. The CDR3 loop spans 15 amino acids. Germline V gene lookup returns CDR1 SGHAT and CDR2 FQDESV (reference sequence). CDR3 coding DNA: TGTGCCAGCAGCTTTGCGGGAGGCCGGCAAGAGACCCAGTACTTC. Its translation is CASSFAGGRQETQYF.

The chain carries TRBV19 and TRBJ2-4; D is uncertain. The V end was cut by 1 base, the J end by 2 bases, with 18 bases between. Per the germline V gene, CDR1 is LNHDA and CDR2 is SQIVND (reference sequence). The CDR3 loop spans 18 amino acids. DNA for the CDR3: TGTGCCAGTAGTATAGGAAGTAGCAGTAGACTCACCAAAAACATTCAGTACTTC. Its protein is CASSIGSSSRLTKNIQYF.

V and J are TRBV6-5 and TRBJ2-2; a possible D gene is TRBD2 (5 bases). V lost 6 bases, J lost 7 bases, and 18 bases lay in between. This CDR3 spans 15 amino acids. Germline V lookup: CDR1 MNHEY, CDR2 SVGAGI. CDR3 nucleotide sequence: TGTGCCAGCAGACCTCGGCCTAGCCTCGGCGGGGAGCTGTTTTTT. It encodes CASRPRPSLGGELFF.

J is TRBJ1-2 and V is TRBV19; TRBD1 is a possible D gene (6 bases). This CDR3 is 13 amino acids long. Germline V lookup: CDR1 LNHDA, CDR2 SQIVND (reference sequence). Deletions cut 3 bases from V and 8 bases from J, with 13 bases between. For the CDR3, the DNA is TGTGCCAGTAGTATCCCGCGGGGGCGAGGCTACACCTTC. Protein: CASSIPRGRGYTF.

V gene TRBV2 combines with J gene TRBJ2-7; 9 bases align to TRBD1. This CDR3 region has 22 residues. CDR1 is SNHLY, CDR2 FYNNEI, per germline. J lost 0 bases, V lost 0 bases, and 21 bases had no gene match. This chain's CDR3 is CASSEAVDRGWVGGASSYEQYF. The CDR3 nucleotides are TGTGCCAGCAGTGAAGCGGTGGACAGGGGATGGGTTGGCGGGGCTAGCTCCTACGAGCAGTACTTC.

This clone was seen more than once but under ten times. This chain connects TRBV2 to TRBJ2-7; TRBD2 matches 7 bases. Germline values: CDR1 SNHLY, CDR2 FYNNEI. The trim removed 10 bases at V and 7 bases at J, leaving 16 bases unmatched. The CDR3 has 14 amino acids. The CDR3 region is CATIGGFRGGEQYF. CDR3 nucleotides: TGTGCCACGATTGGAGGTTTCCGGGGAGGGGAGCAGTACTTC.

The chain joins TRBV2 to TRBJ2-7; TRBD2 agrees at 8 bases. V trimming: 6 bases; J trimming: 3 bases; junction bases outside the gene matches: 10. The CDR3 has 15 residues. Germline loops: CDR1 SNHLY, CDR2 FYNNEI. The CDR3 is CASSSPGLEDYEQYF. CDR3 sequence (DNA): TGTGCCAGCAGCTCACCGGGACTAGAAGACTACGAGCAGTACTTC. Combining the CDR3 with reference TRBV2 and TRBJ2-7 gives the whole variable domain EPEVTQTPSHQVTQMGQEVILRCVPISNHLYFYWYRQILGQKVEFLVSFYNNEISEKSEIFDDQFSVERPDGSNFTLKIRSTKLEDSAMYFCASSSPGLEDYEQYFGPGTRLTVT.

This chain joins TRBV5-1 and TRBJ2-5; D is possibly TRBD2 (5 bases). Per the germline V gene, CDR1 is SGHRS and CDR2 is YFSETQ. The germline V and J ends were trimmed by 4 bases and 0 bases, with 13 bases remaining between them. This CDR3 region has 15 residues. The CDR3 DNA is TGCGCCAGCAGCCCCCTAGGACTTAACCAAGAGACCCAGTACTTC. It specifies CASSPLGLNQETQYF. The full variable domain, with the rest looked up from reference TRBV5-1 and TRBJ2-5, is KAGVTQTPRYLIKTRGQQVTLSCSPISGHRSVSWYQQTPGQGLQFLFEYFSETQRNKGNFPGRFSGRQFSNSRSEMNVSTLELGDSALYLCASSPLGLNQETQYFGPGTRLLVL.

The J gene is TRBJ2-1, the V gene TRBV7-9; 10 bases are shared with TRBD2. CDR3 length equals 16 residues. CDR1 and CDR2 (germline): SEHNR, FQNEAQ (reference sequence). V shed 2 bases, J shed 5 bases, and the junction held 6 bases outside the gene matches. CDR3 nucleotide sequence: TGTGCCAGCAGCTTACCTAGCGGGAGTACGGACAATGAGCAGTTCTTC. Amino acids: CASSLPSGSTDNEQFF.

CDR3 protein: CASSTVAADTQYF. The CDR3 region has the DNA TGTGCCAGTAGTACGGTGGCGGCGGATACGCAGTATTTT. The V gene is TRBV19, the J gene TRBJ2-3; D is ambiguous. Trimming shortened V by 4 bases and J by 6 bases, and 11 bases separated the two germline ends. This CDR3 is built from 13 residues. Germline lookup yields CDR1 LNHDA and CDR2 SQIVND (reference sequence). Full variable domain (remainder filled in from reference TRBV19 and TRBJ2-3): DGGITQSPKYLFRKEGQNVTLSCEQNLNHDAMYWYRQDPGQGLRLIYYSQIVNDFQKGDIAEGYSVSREKKESFPLTVTSAQKNPTAFYLCASSTVAADTQYFGPGTRLTVL.

The rearrangement links TRBV7-9 to TRBJ1-6; D ambiguous. This CDR3 comprises 16 residues. V gave up 1 base and J gave up 6 bases, with 13 bases separating them. Germline CDR1 is SEHNR and CDR2 is FQNEAQ (reference sequence). The CDR3 nucleotides are TGTGCCAGCAGCTTAGGTAGCGCCCGGGCTAATTCACCCCTCCACTTT. Protein product: CASSLGSARANSPLHF.

J is TRBJ1-2 and V is TRBV29-1, with 7 bases fitting TRBD1. Germline V gene data show CDR1 as SQVTM and CDR2 as ANQGSEA. CDR3 length equals 15 residues. V was pared by 4 bases and J by 5 bases, with 13 bases of the junction left unmatched. The CDR3 DNA is TGCAGCGTTGTCGGGACAGACGGTCTGGCTTATGGCTACACCTTC. Translated: CSVVGTDGLAYGYTF. Together with reference TRBV29-1 and TRBJ1-2, the CDR3 gives the full variable domain: SAVISQKPSRDICQRGTSLTIQCQVDSQVTMMFWYRQQPGQSLTLIATANQGSEATYESGFVIDKFPISRPNLTFSTLTVSNMSPEDSSIYLCSVVGTDGLAYGYTFGSGTRLTVV.

The chain has TRBV4-1 and TRBJ2-7; 7 nucleotides align to TRBD2. Germline lookup yields CDR1 MGHRA and CDR2 YSYEKL. With V trimmed by 4 bases and J by 5 bases, 5 bases remained unmatched. The CDR3 extends over 13 amino acids. This CDR3 reads CASSLPRGDEQYF. Written as DNA, the CDR3 is TGCGCCAGCAGCCTCCCCCGGGGGGACGAGCAGTACTTC.

The chain couples TRBV6-2 or TRBV6-3 to TRBJ2-1; TRBD2 matches 11 bases. The CDR3 extends over 16 amino acids. Germline V CDR1 and CDR2: MNHEY, SVGEGT. J was trimmed by 5 bases and V by 0 bases; bases with no gene match: 3. CDR3 DNA sequence: TGTGCCAGCAGTTACTCGGGACTAGCGGCAAACAATGAGCAGTTCTTC. Translation: CASSYSGLAANNEQFF.

Details on this clone: One junction end disagrees with the germline gene, perhaps due to a read error. V is TRBV7-9 and J is TRBJ2-5, with D possibly TRBD2 on 5 matching bases. Per germline, CDR1 SEHNR and CDR2 FQNEAQ (reference sequence). CDR3 length equals 12 residues. CDR3 region: CASSFLELGRHF. DNA of the CDR3: TGTGCCAGCAGCTTCCTTGAACTAGGGCGGCACTTC. Looking up the rest from reference TRBV7-9 and TRBJ2-5 gives the full variable domain: DTGVSQNPRHKITKRGQNVTFRCDPISEHNRLYWYRQTLGQGPEFLTYFQNEAQLEKSRLLSDRFSAERPKGSFSTLEIQRTEQGDSAMYLCASSFLELGRHFGPGTRLLVL.

This clone has just a few counts. This chain uses TRBV6-5 with TRBJ1-2; 12 positions agree with TRBD1. There are 14 residues in the CDR3. Trimming cost V 6 bases and J 8 bases; bases outside gene matches: 7. The germline V gene has CDR1 MNHEY and CDR2 SVGAGI. The DNA for the CDR3 is TGTGCCAGCAGCTGGGGACAGGGGGCCACCGGCTACACCTTC. Encoded protein: CASSWGQGATGYTF.

CDR3 coding DNA: TGTGCCAGCAGTTACTCGACTAGCACAGATACGCAGTATTTT. The encoded protein is CASSYSTSTDTQYF. The chain recombines TRBV6-6 with TRBJ2-3; D unresolved. Germline CDR1 is MNHNY and CDR2 is SVGAGI (reference sequence). The CDR3 is made up of 14 amino acids. Trimming removed 0 bases at V and 0 bases at J, with 4 bases between.

This chain uses TRBV6-1 with TRBJ2-5; D unresolved. V lost 3 bases, J lost 7 bases, and 9 bases lay in between. CDR3 length equals 12 residues. Germline V lookup: CDR1 MNHNS, CDR2 SASEGT. The CDR3 DNA reads as TGTGCCAGCAGTGACACCGTCGGGACCCAGTACTTC. Amino acid sequence: CASSDTVGTQYF.

The rearrangement uses TRBV19 and TRBJ2-7; tentative D call: TRBD2 (6 bases). The germline CDR1 and CDR2 sequences are LNHDA and SQIVND (reference sequence). The CDR3 contains 15 residues. Trimming removed 5 bases from V and 3 bases from J, with 17 bases in between. Here the CDR3 DNA reads TGTGCCAGTAGTTTCCGGGGAGGAAGGATCTACGAGCAGTACTTC. Translation gives CASSFRGGRIYEQYF. Full variable domain (missing parts from reference TRBV19 and TRBJ2-7): DGGITQSPKYLFRKEGQNVTLSCEQNLNHDAMYWYRQDPGQGLRLIYYSQIVNDFQKGDIAEGYSVSREKKESFPLTVTSAQKNPTAFYLCASSFRGGRIYEQYFGPGTRLTVT.

The V gene is TRBV5-1, the J gene TRBJ1-4; D perhaps matches TRBD1 (5 bases). The CDR3 runs 15 residues. The germline V and J ends were trimmed by 4 bases and 1 base, with 11 bases remaining between them. Germline-derived CDR1 and CDR2 are SGHRS and YFSETQ. The CDR3 DNA reads as TGCGCCAGCAGCACTCAGGGAGGAACTAATGAAAAACTGTTTTTT. Translating gives CASSTQGGTNEKLFF.